This T cell receptor beta chain was documented in a study of CD8 T cells in ankylosing spondylitis. A single record per CDR3 protein comes from TCRdb applying MiXCR to the 5' RACE reads. The data show 200,000 to 250,000 distinct CDR3 sequences, approximately 20% seen once. Study-level results: Characteristic, it appeared, of ankylosing spondylitis blood was a TCR beta motif of about eight highly homologous variants.

Concerning this clonotype: As yet, its antigen is unknown.

Sequences were obtained from blood, either unsorted or a sorted T cell fraction (not recorded which). The clonotype was recovered from a male donor with ankylosing spondylitis.

As DNA, the CDR3 is TGCAGCGTTGAAGCAGGGGGATACACAGATACGCAGTATTTT. Translating it yields CSVEAGGYTDTQYF. V gene TRBV29-1 combines with J gene TRBJ2-3, with 7 bases fitting TRBD1. The CDR3 contains 14 residues. V lost 1 base and J lost 2; bases outside the gene matches: 3. Germline V gives CDR1 SQVTM, CDR2 ANQGSEA.